The 27 T cell receptor beta chains below come from one sample, sequenced in a study of T cell responses to AZD1222 COVID-19 vaccine. Clones were sequenced by immunoSEQ multiplex PCR, and TCRdb holds only the in-frame ones, with some missing. The data hold 110,000 or so clones, with approximately 90% observed a single time. This specimen consisted of peripheral blood, obtained 28 days after the second AZD1222 dose. These receptors were taken from an adult who received the AZD1222 COVID-19 vaccine.

This clone was found many times. The identical CDR3 is also encoded by other nucleotide sequences in the sample. The chain carries TRBV5-4 and TRBJ1-4, with 7 bases aligning to TRBD1. V was pared by 3 bases and J by 5 bases, with 7 bases of the junction left unmatched. The CDR3 extends over 15 amino acids. Germline V gene lookup returns CDR1 SGHNT and CDR2 YYREEE (reference sequence). DNA for the CDR3: TGTGCCAGCAGCTCCAACAGGGGCCTGAATGAAAAACTGTTTTTT. Translation: CASSSNRGLNEKLFF.

J is TRBJ1-1 and V is TRBV27; 11 bases agree with TRBD1. J gave up 6 bases and V 6 bases, and 3 bases lay outside the gene matches. The germline V gene encodes CDR1 MNHEY and CDR2 SMNVEV (reference sequence). CDR3 length: 13 residues. The CDR3 nucleotides are TGTGCCAGCAGCTGGACAGGGGGCTCTGAAGCTTTCTTT. Its translation: CASSWTGGSEAFF.

The chain links TRBV5-6 to TRBJ2-2; D remains ambiguous. Trimming took 2 bases from V and 3 from J, leaving 5 bases between them. The CDR3 consists of 13 residues. Germline V gene data show CDR1 as SGHDT and CDR2 as YYEEEE. CDR3 coding DNA: TGTGCCAGCAGCTTTAGTGACACCGGGGAGCTGTTTTTT. This codes for CASSFSDTGELFF.

The V and J genes are TRBV15 and TRBJ2-3; D remains ambiguous. Germline values: CDR1 LNHNV, CDR2 YYDKDF (reference sequence). The CDR3 runs to 12 residues. V dropped 1 base and J dropped 3 bases, with 2 bases sitting between them. The CDR3 protein is CATSRGTDTQYF. The CDR3 nucleotides read TGTGCCACCAGCAGAGGGACAGATACGCAGTATTTT.

V usage is TRBV3-1 (or the pseudogene TRBV3-2) and J usage is TRBJ2-7; 8 bases fit TRBD1. Trimming took 5 bases from V and 7 from J; bases not matched to a gene: 7. The CDR3 length is 13 residues. Germline lookup yields CDR1 LGHDT and CDR2 YNNKEL (reference sequence). The CDR3 loop is CASSFQGAGEQYF. For the CDR3, the DNA is TGTGCCAGCAGCTTCCAGGGGGCTGGGGAGCAGTACTTC.

The chain carries TRBV18 and TRBJ1-6, with D unresolved. The V gene lost 0 bases and the J gene lost 4 bases, with 10 bases spanning the gap. The CDR3 covers 16 residues. Germline CDR1 and CDR2: KGHSH and LQKENI. This CDR3 reads CASSPPNGGYNSPLHF. The CDR3 bases are TGTGCCAGCTCACCACCGAACGGTGGGTATAATTCACCCCTCCACTTT. Using reference TRBV18 and TRBJ1-6 for the parts outside the CDR3, the full variable domain is NAGVMQNPRHLVRRRGQEARLRCSPMKGHSHVYWYRQLPEEGLKFMVYLQKENIIDESGMPKERFSAEFPKEGPSILRIQQVVRGDSAAYFCASSPPNGGYNSPLHFGNGTRLTVT.

The chain recombines TRBV27 with TRBJ2-1; the D is unclear. Trimming shortened V by 3 bases and J by 7 bases, and 10 bases separated the two germline ends. This CDR3 is built from 13 residues. The germline gives CDR1 MNHEY, CDR2 SMNVEV (reference sequence). CDR3 protein: CASSFSALNEQFF. In DNA form, the CDR3 reads TGTGCCAGCAGTTTTAGTGCTTTGAATGAGCAGTTCTTC.

The gene calls are TRBV28 and TRBJ2-1; no clear D gene. Germline values: CDR1 MDHEN, CDR2 SYDVKM. This CDR3 has 12 residues. Trimming took off 2 bases at V and 6 bases at J, with 5 bases between the two ends. The CDR3 DNA follows: TGTGCCAGCAGTTTACCAGCCAATGAGCAGTTCTTC. As protein: CASSLPANEQFF.

This sequence joins TRBV11-2 and TRBJ2-1; D perhaps matches TRBD2 (5 bases). V was pared by 4 bases and J by 11 bases, with 9 bases between. Germline V CDR1 and CDR2: SGHAT, FQNNGV. This CDR3 comprises 11 residues. Here the CDR3 reads CASSSGLQQFF. CDR3 coding DNA: TGTGCCAGCAGCTCCGGACTCCAGCAGTTCTTC.

The chain is built from TRBV28 and TRBJ2-2; 9 bases are shared with TRBD1. V lost 4 bases to trimming and J lost 6 bases; unmatched junction nucleotides: 6. This CDR3 is 15 amino acids long. CDR1 and CDR2 from the germline V gene are MDHEN and SYDVKM. This CDR3 reads CASSSSGTGSGELFF. DNA of the CDR3: TGTGCCAGCAGTTCCTCCGGGACAGGGTCCGGGGAGCTGTTTTTT.

V and J are TRBV4-2 and TRBJ2-2; 10 nucleotides line up with TRBD1. Per the germline V gene, CDR1 is LGHNA and CDR2 is YNFKEQ. CDR3 length equals 17 residues. V shed 2 bases and J 6 bases; nucleotides not matched to a gene: 9. DNA of the CDR3: TGTGCCAGCAGCCAAAGAACCGGGACAGGGGACGCCGGGGAGCTGTTTTTT. Its protein is CASSQRTGTGDAGELFF.

The chain carries TRBV9 and TRBJ2-3; 8 bases match TRBD1. This CDR3 has 15 amino acids. Germline CDR1 is SGDLS and CDR2 is YYNGEE. The ends lost 4 bases at V and 0 bases at J; junction bases unmatched: 4. The CDR3 loop is CASSKGQVSTDTQYF. The CDR3 region has the DNA TGTGCCAGCAGCAAGGGACAGGTCAGCACAGATACGCAGTATTTT.

CDR3 protein: CASSWASGSTSTDTQYF. The CDR3 nucleotides are TGTGCCAGTAGTTGGGCTAGCGGGAGCACTAGCACAGATACGCAGTATTTT. The chain has TRBV19 and TRBJ2-3, with 10 positions matching TRBD2. This CDR3 region has 17 residues. The V gene's germline CDR1 is LNHDA and CDR2 SQIVND (reference sequence). J lost 0 bases, V lost 5 bases, and 8 bases had no gene match. Supplemented by reference TRBV19 and TRBJ2-3, the full variable domain reads DGGITQSPKYLFRKEGQNVTLSCEQNLNHDAMYWYRQDPGQGLRLIYYSQIVNDFQKGDIAEGYSVSREKKESFPLTVTSAQKNPTAFYLCASSWASGSTSTDTQYFGPGTRLTVL.

This chain joins TRBV5-1 and TRBJ1-4; D perhaps matches TRBD1 (5 bases). The V and J ends lost 2 bases and 0 bases respectively, with 11 bases between them. This CDR3 is 16 amino acids long. Per germline, CDR1 SGHRS and CDR2 YFSETQ. The chain's CDR3 is CASSFGTAATNEKLFF. DNA for the CDR3: TGCGCCAGCAGCTTCGGGACGGCCGCAACTAATGAAAAACTGTTTTTT.

The rearrangement links TRBV7-2 to TRBJ2-7; 7 bases match TRBD1. The CDR3 runs 16 residues. Germline V gene sequence: CDR1 SGHTA, CDR2 FQGNSA. The V and J ends lost 1 base and 0 bases, in that order; junction bases with no gene match: 6. CDR3 residues: CASSLDPGTASYEQYF. DNA for the CDR3: TGTGCCAGCAGCTTAGACCCCGGGACAGCCTCCTACGAGCAGTACTTC. Full variable domain (rest looked up from reference TRBV7-2 and TRBJ2-7): GAGVSQSPSNKVTEKGKDVELRCDPISGHTALYWYRQSLGQGLEFLIYFQGNSAPDKSGLPSDRFSAERTGGSVSTLTIQRTQQEDSAVYLCASSLDPGTASYEQYFGPGTRLTVT.

This rearrangement joins TRBV10-3 to TRBJ1-1; 8 bases line up with TRBD1. The CDR3 sequence is 11 residues long. Trimming cost V 9 bases and J 8 bases; bases outside gene matches: 5. Germline V gene sequence: CDR1 ENHRY, CDR2 SYGVKD. CDR3: CAMGTGSEAFF. The DNA for the CDR3 is TGTGCCATGGGGACAGGAAGCGAAGCTTTCTTT.

The chain employs TRBV6-2 or TRBV6-3 and TRBJ2-1; the D is unclear. With 2 bases removed from V and 5 bases from J, the gap between germline ends came to 1 base. The CDR3 extends over 11 amino acids. CDR1 and CDR2 (germline): MNHEY, SVGEGT. CDR3 coding DNA: TGTGCCAGCAGTTACGACAATGAGCAGTTCTTC. Residues: CASSYDNEQFF.

This rearrangement joins TRBV29-1 to TRBJ2-7; D is uncertain. Trimming shortened V by 3 bases and J by 1 base, and 4 bases separated the two germline ends. Germline V gives CDR1 SQVTM, CDR2 ANQGSEA. The CDR3 length is 11 residues. The CDR3 here is CSVESSYEQYF. CDR3 nucleotides: TGCAGCGTTGAGTCATCCTACGAGCAGTACTTC.

J is TRBJ1-4 and V is TRBV10-3; D remains unclear. The V gene's germline CDR1 is ENHRY and CDR2 SYGVKD. V dropped 3 bases and J dropped 8 bases, with 19 bases sitting between them. This CDR3 is built from 16 residues. CDR3 sequence: CAISEGGPGSSEKLFF. CDR3 DNA: TGTGCCATCAGTGAAGGTGGTCCGGGCTCATCAGAAAAACTGTTTTTT.

This chain links TRBV5-1 with TRBJ2-5; D may be TRBD2 (6 bases). This CDR3 is 13 amino acids long. Trimming took off 0 bases at V and 5 bases at J, with 8 bases between the two ends. Germline V CDR1 and CDR2: SGHRS, YFSETQ. The CDR3 region has the DNA TGCGCCAGCAGCTTGGCGGGGGTGGAGACCCAGTACTTC. It codes for CASSLAGVETQYF.

V usage is TRBV7-9 and J usage is TRBJ1-6; 12 positions match TRBD1. V shed 2 bases, J shed 6 bases, and the junction held 5 bases outside the gene matches. Germline CDR1 SEHNR, CDR2 FQNEAQ (reference sequence). The CDR3 has 17 residues. This CDR3 reads CASSLPGTGGLNSPLHF. CDR3 bases: TGTGCCAGCAGCTTACCAGGGACAGGGGGCCTTAATTCACCCCTCCACTTT.

The chain has TRBV10-3 and TRBJ2-7; 8 bases fit TRBD2. Germline V CDR1 and CDR2: ENHRY, SYGVKD. CDR3 length: 15 amino acids. V dropped 4 bases and J dropped 4; count of bases not matched to a gene: 9. CDR3 bases: TGTGCCATCAGTGCGGGAGGGCCGAGCCTGTACGAGCAGTACTTC. Amino acids: CAISAGGPSLYEQYF.

V gene TRBV3-1 (or the pseudogene TRBV3-2) combines with J gene TRBJ1-2, with 9 positions matching TRBD1. Germline assignment: CDR1 LGHDT and CDR2 YNNKEL (reference sequence). V shed 1 base and J 7 bases; nucleotides not matched to a gene: 4. This CDR3 has 14 residues. Written as DNA, the CDR3 is TGTGCCAGCAGCCAAGGTACAGGGGGCCTTGGCTACACCTTC. Its translation: CASSQGTGGLGYTF.

This clone was recorded once. A junction boundary mismatches the germline segment, possibly from a read error. V gene TRBV2 combines with J gene TRBJ1-2; D possibly corresponds to TRBD1 (5 bases). Germline values: CDR1 SNHLY, CDR2 FYNNEI. This CDR3 is built from 13 residues. The CDR3 nucleotides read TGTGCCAGCAGTGTTTTTGGTGTTAGGGACGCCGACTTC. Protein product: CASSVFGVRDADF.

The chain combines TRBV10-3 with TRBJ1-1; unclear D gene. Per germline, CDR1 ENHRY and CDR2 SYGVKD. V lost 3 bases to trimming and J lost 1 base, with 9 bases between them. This CDR3 comprises 14 residues. The CDR3 nucleotides are TGTGCCATCAGTGATCCCGGACGGAACACTGAAGCTTTCTTT. As protein: CAISDPGRNTEAFF.

This chain joins TRBV3-1 (or the pseudogene TRBV3-2) and TRBJ1-1, with D possibly matching TRBD1 (6 bases). The V end lost 0 bases, the J end lost 0 bases, and 17 bases lay between the germline ends. The CDR3 sequence is 18 residues long. CDR1 is LGHDT and CDR2 is YNNKEL in the germline V gene (reference sequence). As DNA, the CDR3 is TGTGCCAGCAGCCAAGACGAATCAGGGGTTCTTTTGAACACTGAAGCTTTCTTT. Residues: CASSQDESGVLLNTEAFF.

This clone has only one observation. V gene TRBV4-2 combines with J gene TRBJ2-2; D might be TRBD2 (6 bases). The V end lost 3 bases, the J end lost 7 bases, and 15 bases lay between the germline ends. Germline V gene data show CDR1 as LGHNA and CDR2 as YNFKEQ. The CDR3 extends over 15 amino acids. The CDR3 coding sequence is TGTGCCAGCAGCCAGACGCGCGGGACGGGCGGGGAGCTGTTTTTT. Translating it yields CASSQTRGTGGELFF.